A selection of T cell receptor beta chains follows, all from one sample in a study of response to subunit inactivated influenza vaccine. TCRdb independently ran MiXCR on the RT-PCR reads; one entry per CDR3 protein. Of more than 700,000 distinct CDR3 sequences listed, around 20% were seen once; the top ten hold 10% to 13%. The sample was PBMCs from blood, taken about 5 days after vaccination. The receptors were gathered from a man aged 45-65 years who received an inactivated influenza vaccine. Each CDR3 is given with its conserved first and last residue. The D gene is left open where the match is weak. Only part of the rows carry a size: once, few, many, or a class if the clone is expanded.

v_call	d_call	clone_size	cdr3_length	j_call	cdr3_aa	cdr3_nt
TRBV4-3	TRBD2	-	14	TRBJ2-1	CASSQGLAGSEQFF	TGCGCCAGCAGCCAAGGTTTAGCGGGAAGTGAGCAGTTCTTC
TRBV27	TRBD2	-	15	TRBJ2-5	CASSVSSGGGETQYF	TGTGCCAGCAGTGTCTCTAGCGGGGGTGGGGAGACCCAGTACTTC
TRBV28	TRBD2	few	14	TRBJ2-1	CASSLGTSGEEQFF	TGTGCCAGCAGTCTAGGGACTAGCGGAGAGGAGCAGTTCTTC
TRBV10-3	-	-	13	TRBJ2-7	CAISESASYEQYF	TGTGCCATCAGTGAGTCGGCTTCCTACGAGCAGTACTTC
TRBV20-1	-	few	14	TRBJ2-7	CSASAGASGGEQYF	TGCAGTGCTTCCGCAGGGGCCTCTGGGGGGGAGCAGTACTTC
TRBV5-1	-	few	17	TRBJ2-1	CASSLGGTSSSYNEQFF	TGCGCCAGCAGCTTGGGGGGGACATCGAGCTCCTACAATGAGCAGTTCTTC
TRBV5-5	TRBD1	few	15	TRBJ2-1	CASIPPGTGANEQFF	TGTGCCAGCATTCCCCCCGGGACAGGGGCCAATGAGCAGTTCTTC
TRBV29-1	-	-	11	TRBJ2-7	CSVGQIHEQYF	TGCAGCGTTGGGCAGATCCACGAGCAGTACTTC
TRBV18	-	few	15	TRBJ1-6	CASSPRGADNSPLHF	TGTGCCAGCTCACCGAGGGGGGCCGATAATTCACCCCTCCACTTT
TRBV3-1	TRBD1	-	18	TRBJ2-5	CASSPLGTGGLGGETQYF	TGTGCCAGCAGCCCCCTGGGGACAGGGGGCTTGGGTGGAGAGACCCAGTACTTC
TRBV5-6	TRBD1	-	15	TRBJ2-7	CASSLDRGLSYEQYF	TGTGCCAGCAGCTTGGACAGGGGGTTATCCTACGAGCAGTACTTC
TRBV18	-	many	12	TRBJ2-1	CASSRDTNEQFF	TGTGCCAGCTCACGGGACACCAATGAGCAGTTCTTC
TRBV10-3	TRBD1	-	14	TRBJ2-5	CAIRTGALQETQYF	TGTGCCATCAGGACAGGGGCGCTCCAAGAGACCCAGTACTTC
TRBV7-2	TRBD2	-	14	TRBJ2-5	CASSFPGLRAAQYF	TGTGCCAGCAGCTTTCCGGGACTACGAGCGGCCCAGTACTTC
TRBV6-1	-	many	15	TRBJ2-3	CASSPRGASTDTQYF	TGTGCCAGCAGCCCCCGGGGGGCTAGCACAGATACGCAGTATTTT
TRBV15	-	few	16	TRBJ2-6	CATSRGSNSGANVLTF	TGTGCCACCAGCAGAGGTAGTAACTCTGGGGCCAACGTCCTGACTTTC
TRBV12-3/TRBV12-4	-	-	15	TRBJ2-1	CASSDRVSGYNEQFF	TGTGCCAGCAGTGACCGGGTCTCTGGCTACAATGAGCAGTTCTTC
TRBV29-1	-	-	13	TRBJ1-3	CSATPSSGNTIYF	TGCAGCGCCACACCCTCCTCTGGAAACACCATATATTTT
TRBV20-1	TRBD2	few	15	TRBJ2-2	CSASAGGPTTGELFF	TGCAGTGCTAGTGCGGGAGGGCCGACCACCGGGGAGCTGTTTTTT
TRBV5-1	-	-	13	TRBJ2-3	CASNNGGTDTQYF	TGCGCCAGCAATAATGGGGGCACAGATACGCAGTATTTT
TRBV20-1	-	many	12	TRBJ2-5	CSARRGIETQYF	TGCAGTGCTAGGCGGGGTATAGAGACCCAGTACTTC
TRBV7-9	-	-	13	TRBJ1-1	CASSFLGRTEAFF	TGTGCCAGCAGCTTTCTAGGGAGAACTGAAGCTTTCTTT
TRBV11-2	TRBD2	once	18	TRBJ2-3	CASSLTPTSGRYTDTQYF	TGTGCCAGCAGCCTAACCCCGACTAGCGGGAGATACACAGATACGCAGTATTTT
TRBV12-3/TRBV12-4	-	few	14	TRBJ2-3	CASSLLDEEDTQYF	TGTGCCAGCAGTTTACTGGACGAAGAAGATACGCAGTATTTT
TRBV7-6	TRBD1	-	15	TRBJ2-7	CASSNPGQKKVEQYF	TGTGCCAGCAGCAACCCGGGACAGAAAAAAGTCGAGCAGTACTTC
TRBV14	TRBD2	few	13	TRBJ2-1	CASSQIIAGEQFF	TGTGCCAGCAGCCAAATAATAGCGGGAGAGCAGTTCTTC
TRBV20-1	TRBD2	-	15	TRBJ2-3	CSAILAGISTDTQYF	TGCAGTGCTATCCTAGCGGGGATTAGCACAGATACGCAGTATTTT
TRBV3-1	TRBD1	-	16	TRBJ1-2	CASSQDLGQRSYGYTF	TGTGCCAGCAGCCAAGATCTGGGACAGCGAAGTTATGGCTACACCTTC
TRBV6-2/TRBV6-3	-	-	15	TRBJ2-2	CASSYGQENTGELFF	TGTGCCAGCAGCTACGGACAAGAGAACACCGGGGAGCTGTTTTTT
TRBV6-1	-	once	15	TRBJ2-2	CASITSDSPTGELFF	TGTGCCAGCATAACTTCGGACAGCCCCACCGGGGAGCTGTTTTTT
TRBV7-8	-	-	15	TRBJ2-3	CASSLFEGGTDTQYF	TGTGCCAGCAGCTTATTTGAGGGGGGGACAGATACGCAGTATTTT
TRBV5-1	TRBD1	-	15	TRBJ2-4	CASSLAWGQGNIQYF	TGCGCCAGCAGCTTGGCATGGGGACAGGGAAACATTCAGTACTTC
TRBV29-1	-	few	11	TRBJ2-5	CSAAVQETQYF	TGCAGCGCTGCTGTCCAAGAGACCCAGTACTTC
TRBV4-3	-	few	12	TRBJ2-4	CASSQGGTIQYF	TGCGCCAGCAGCCAAGGGGGAACCATTCAGTACTTC
TRBV5-6	-	many	14	TRBJ2-3	CASSLPSGTDTQYF	TGTGCCAGCAGCTTGCCTTCGGGCACAGATACGCAGTATTTT
TRBV24-1	-	-	14	TRBJ2-5	CATSKGGGQETQYF	TGTGCCACCAGTAAAGGGGGGGGCCAAGAGACCCAGTACTTC